The present T cell receptor beta chain was sequenced within a study of low-dose radiotherapy and immunotherapy resistance in tumors. V was cut by 4 bases and J by 4 bases, with 10 bases left in between. Germline V CDR1 and CDR2: MNHNS, SASEGT. The CDR3 runs to 13 residues. The time point denotes: after trial treatment. Indicated treatment: LDRT plus nivolumab, ipilimumab, low-dose cyclophosphamide and aspirin (RACIN trial). This clonotype was seen repeatedly, ten times or more. TRAV- and TRBV-specific primers, spanning alpha and beta chains, primed first-strand cDNA. The TCRs were subjected to amplification over approximately 18 PCR cycles employing a constant-region primer in conjunction with a V-primer adapter. TCRdb analysed the reads with MiXCR anew, one entry per CDR3 protein. The table lists 95,000 to 100,000 distinct CDR3 sequences, less than 25% of them singletons.

V is TRBV6-1 and J is TRBJ2-5; D possibly uses TRBD1 or TRBD2 (5 bases each). The input for sequencing was PBMCs, taken after low-dose radiotherapy plus immunotherapy. The clonotype originates from a male donor with prostate cancer. Here the CDR3 DNA reads TGTGCCAGCAGTGGGGGGTCGCTAGAGACCCAGTACTTC. Translation gives CASSGGSLETQYF.